The clone carrying this TCR beta chain came up once. The antigen remains unidentified. This sample was included in a study of beta chain features in type 1 diabetes. General study findings and limits: TCRB CDR3s from Type 1 diabetes patients were moderately but significantly shorter in all four CD4+ subsets. Sequencing from cDNA could over-represent high-TCR-expressing cells.

All of the isolated RNA was reverse transcribed, so expressed TCRB transcripts were sequenced. Profiling relied on immunoSEQ multiplex PCR, and the TCRdb table lists in-frame clones only, not all of them. The table records 600,000 to 700,000 clones, roughly 12% of them present only once. The V end was cut by 1 base, the J end by 5 bases, with 15 bases between. Germline V gives CDR1 KGHSH, CDR2 LQKENI. This CDR3 contains 15 residues. Sorted populations all exceeded 95% purity. The source is a man aged 30 to 45 with type 1 diabetes. The sequenced sample was naive CD4+ T cells from blood. The chain combines TRBV18 with TRBJ2-7; D remains ambiguous. The CDR3 DNA is TGTGCCAGCTCACCACGACTCTCTGCCCTCGACGAGCAGTACTTC. It translates to CASSPRLSALDEQYF.